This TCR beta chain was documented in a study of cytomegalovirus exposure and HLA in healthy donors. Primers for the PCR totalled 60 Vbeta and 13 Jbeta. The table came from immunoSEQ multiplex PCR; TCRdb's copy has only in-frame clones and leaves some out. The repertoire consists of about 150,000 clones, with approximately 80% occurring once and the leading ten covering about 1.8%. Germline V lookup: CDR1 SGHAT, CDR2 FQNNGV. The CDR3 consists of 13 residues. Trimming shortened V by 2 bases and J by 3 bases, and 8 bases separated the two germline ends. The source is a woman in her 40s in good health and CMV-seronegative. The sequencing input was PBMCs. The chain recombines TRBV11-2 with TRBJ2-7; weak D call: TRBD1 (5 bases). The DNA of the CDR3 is TGTGCCAGCAGCTTAACGACAGACTACGAGCAGTACTTC. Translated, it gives CASSLTTDYEQYF.